This T cell receptor beta chain derives from a study of blood T cell repertoires in COVID-19. Turning to the study itself: The United States, Italy and Spain were the sources of the acute and convalescent COVID-19 samples. T cells, B-cell-depleted T cells, or PBMCs provided the cDNA or gDNA that served as material.

In Seattle, patients joined the study during active infection and were tracked longitudinally. Per the study methods: It was from reference gene primer amplification that nucleated cell counts were estimated. TCRdb's table, derived via immunoSEQ multiplex PCR, lists solely in-frame clones and lacks some. V, J and clone size are those of that table, while D and trimming were read from the DNA. The data hold 200,000 to 300,000 clones, with roughly four fifths observed a single time. J lost 5 bases, V lost 5 bases, and 12 bases had no gene match. The CDR3 consists of 16 residues. Germline V lookup: CDR1 MDHEN, CDR2 SYDVKM.

Specimen: peripheral blood. The rearrangement uses TRBV28 and TRBJ2-1, with TRBD1 matching over 7 bases. This TCR was recovered from a woman aged 80 or older with COVID-19, enrolled during active disease. The DNA of the CDR3 is TGTGCCAGCAGTAGTAGGGGGCAGGGTAGAGACAATGAGCAGTTCTTC. Protein sequence: CASSSRGQGRDNEQFF.